Following are 28 T cell receptor beta chains from one sample sequenced in a study of T cell changes during pregnancy in multiple sclerosis. Clones were sequenced by immunoSEQ multiplex PCR, and TCRdb holds only the in-frame ones, with some missing. The sample has nearly 60,000 clones; roughly nine tenths are singletons. Material: CD4+ T cells from peripheral blood mononuclear cells, obtained after pregnancy. The receptors derive from a female donor in good health, enrolled as a control in a pregnancy study.

As to this clone: This CDR3 is also generated by other DNA sequences in the sample. Here the CDR3 reads CASSSGDSYEQYF. The DNA for the CDR3 is TGTGCCAGCAGCTCGGGGGACAGCTACGAGCAGTACTTC. V and J are TRBV11-3 and TRBJ2-7, with TRBD1 as a possible D gene (7 bases). The CDR3 extends over 13 amino acids. Germline V CDR1 and CDR2: SGHNT, YENEEA. The V gene lost 4 bases and the J gene lost 3 bases, with 10 bases spanning the gap.

The CDR3 here is CASSRSGLATYEQYF. CDR3 in DNA: TGTGCCAGCAGTCGATCGGGACTGGCGACCTACGAGCAGTACTTC. The genes are TRBV2 and TRBJ2-7; a possible D gene is TRBD2 (6 bases). The CDR3 contains 15 residues. Germline loops: CDR1 SNHLY, CDR2 FYNNEI. Trimming stripped 5 bases from V and 2 bases from J, with 16 bases between.

This chain joins TRBV15 and TRBJ2-1, with 9 bases fitting TRBD1. CDR3 size: 15 residues. CDR1 is LNHNV and CDR2 is YYDKDF in the germline V gene (reference sequence). V trimming: 5 bases; J trimming: 8 bases; junction bases outside the gene matches: 10. The CDR3 reads CATSFRDREVHEQFF. Here the CDR3 DNA reads TGTGCCACCAGCTTCCGGGACAGGGAGGTCCATGAGCAGTTCTTC.

The J gene is TRBJ1-2, the V gene TRBV14; D is possibly TRBD1 (6 bases). This CDR3 comprises 15 residues. CDR1 and CDR2 from the germline V gene are SGHDN and FVKESK. Trimming left V 3 bases short and J 5 bases short, with 16 bases between. CDR3 DNA sequence: TGTGCCAGCAGCCAGCGCAGGGGTACCGCTTATGGCTACACCTTC. Its translation is CASSQRRGTAYGYTF.

The chain recombines TRBV27 with TRBJ1-1; D is uncertain. Germline values: CDR1 MNHEY, CDR2 SMNVEV (reference sequence). The CDR3 loop spans 13 amino acids. Trimming took off 2 bases at V and 1 base at J, with 5 bases between the two ends. The DNA for the CDR3 is TGTGCCAGCAGTTTAAACAGGAACACTGAAGCTTTCTTT. Protein sequence: CASSLNRNTEAFF.

The chain combines TRBV7-9 with TRBJ1-2; no firm D call. The CDR3 covers 13 residues. The V end lost 1 base, the J end lost 4 bases, and 7 bases lay between the germline ends. Germline V gene data show CDR1 as SEHNR and CDR2 as FQNEAQ (reference sequence). The CDR3 nucleotides read TGTGCCAGCAGCTTAGGCACGAGCTATGGCTACACCTTC. Residues: CASSLGTSYGYTF.

This clone came up once. The chain couples TRBV11-3 to TRBJ2-1; 7 bases align to TRBD1. V gave up 1 base and J gave up 6 bases; unmatched junction bases: 9. Germline CDR1 reads SGHNT; CDR2 reads YENEEA. The CDR3 spans 16 residues. Here the CDR3 DNA reads TGTGCCAGCAGCTTAGGTCGGACAGGCGGGTTCAATGAGCAGTTCTTC. Translation gives CASSLGRTGGFNEQFF.

The gene calls are TRBV5-4 and TRBJ2-3, with D perhaps matching TRBD1 (6 bases). Germline CDR1 SGHNT, CDR2 YYREEE (reference sequence). This CDR3 is built from 14 residues. V shed 3 bases and J shed 2 bases, with 10 bases lying between them. Written as DNA, the CDR3 is TGTGCCAGCAGCTCCGGACAGTTCACAGATACGCAGTATTTT. Its protein is CASSSGQFTDTQYF.

This chain links TRBV19 with TRBJ2-6, with TRBD1 as a possible D gene (5 bases). In germline, CDR1 is LNHDA, CDR2 SQIVND (reference sequence). This CDR3 spans 20 amino acids. V was cut by 1 base and J by 1 base, with 20 bases left in between. In DNA, the CDR3 is TGTGCCAGTAGTATAGGTGCGTTCGGACATATAAGATCTGGGGCCAACGTCCTGACTTTC. Translating it yields CASSIGAFGHIRSGANVLTF.

This chain links TRBV7-3 with TRBJ2-2, with 8 bases lining up with TRBD2. The ends lost 4 bases at V and 0 bases at J; junction bases unmatched: 4. The CDR3 sequence is 16 residues long. The germline V gene encodes CDR1 SGHTA and CDR2 FQGTGA. The CDR3 spells CASSSLAGTNTGELFF. CDR3 nucleotide sequence: TGTGCCAGCAGCTCCTTAGCGGGGACGAACACCGGGGAGCTGTTTTTT.

This chain connects TRBV2 to TRBJ2-5; TRBD2 is a possible D gene (5 bases). Germline V CDR1 and CDR2: SNHLY, FYNNEI. CDR3 length equals 14 residues. Trimming cost V 6 bases and J 5 bases, with 16 bases left between them. CDR3 nucleotides: TGTGCCAGCAGACTCACTAGACCTCGGGAGACCCAGTACTTC. This translates into CASRLTRPRETQYF.

The chain combines TRBV5-6 with TRBJ2-3, with D unclear. Germline values: CDR1 SGHDT, CDR2 YYEEEE. V dropped 0 bases and J dropped 4 bases, with 15 bases sitting between them. The CDR3 has 16 residues. CDR3 residues: CASSLVAILASDTQYF. CDR3 sequence (DNA): TGTGCCAGCAGCTTGGTGGCAATATTGGCCTCAGATACGCAGTATTTT.

The chain joins TRBV5-1 to TRBJ2-5; D might be TRBD2 (5 bases). The CDR3 is made up of 14 amino acids. V was clipped by 4 bases and J by 2 bases, with 12 bases between them. CDR1 is SGHRS, CDR2 YFSETQ, per germline. This chain's CDR3 is CASSPGRGQETQYF. Here the CDR3 DNA reads TGCGCCAGCAGCCCCGGACGGGGACAAGAGACCCAGTACTTC.

The chain joins TRBV19 to TRBJ1-1; 7 positions agree with TRBD1. Germline values: CDR1 LNHDA, CDR2 SQIVND (reference sequence). The V and J ends lost 5 bases and 2 bases, in that order; junction bases with no gene match: 5. The CDR3 length is 14 residues. The DNA of the CDR3 is TGTGCCAGTAGTTTAGGGGGCAGCAACACTGAAGCTTTCTTT. This encodes CASSLGGSNTEAFF.

V gene TRBV9 combines with J gene TRBJ2-3, with 15 bases fitting TRBD2. V dropped 4 bases and J dropped 5; count of bases not matched to a gene: 14. Looked up from germline, CDR1 is SGDLS and CDR2 is YYNGEE. This CDR3 spans 19 amino acids. The CDR3 loop reads CASSSPGTSGGSGRDTQYF. The CDR3 DNA sequence: TGTGCCAGCAGCTCTCCCGGGACTAGCGGGGGGTCAGGAAGAGATACGCAGTATTTT. The full variable domain, in which reference TRBV9 and TRBJ2-3 provide the parts outside the CDR3, is DSGVTQTPKHLITATGQRVTLRCSPRSGDLSVYWYQQSLDQGLQFLIQYYNGEERAKGNILERFSAQQFPDLHSELNLSSLELGDSALYFCASSSPGTSGGSGRDTQYFGPGTRLTVL.

V gene TRBV19 combines with J gene TRBJ1-2; the D gene is possibly TRBD1 (6 bases). The CDR3 contains 15 residues. The V end was cut by 4 bases, the J end by 7 bases, with 19 bases between. Germline CDR1 LNHDA, CDR2 SQIVND (reference sequence). CDR3 nucleotide sequence: TGTGCCAGTAGTACCAGGGGCAGGTCGTCGCCTGGCTACACCTTC. This codes for CASSTRGRSSPGYTF.

The chain recombines TRBV5-1 with TRBJ1-6; TRBD1 matches 10 bases. This CDR3 is 17 amino acids long. Germline trimming cut 3 bases from V and 10 bases from J; bases unmatched to any gene: 13. Per the germline V gene, CDR1 is SGHRS and CDR2 is YFSETQ. CDR3: CASSSVPGQGTGSPLHF. For the CDR3, the DNA is TGCGCCAGCAGCTCTGTCCCGGGACAGGGGACGGGGTCACCCCTCCACTTT.

The chain recombines TRBV6-6 with TRBJ2-7; 7 bases are a match to TRBD1. CDR1 and CDR2 from the germline V gene are MNHNY and SVGAGI (reference sequence). The CDR3 runs 15 residues. V was clipped by 2 bases and J by 2 bases; unmatched bases: 6. The CDR3 region is CASSYQQGPTYEQYF. For the CDR3, the DNA is TGTGCCAGCAGTTACCAACAGGGGCCAACCTACGAGCAGTACTTC.

This chain links TRBV5-1 with TRBJ2-5, with 8 bases fitting TRBD1. V shed 0 bases, J shed 5 bases, and the junction held 6 bases outside the gene matches. CDR1 and CDR2 (germline): SGHRS, YFSETQ. CDR3 length: 15 amino acids. The CDR3 DNA follows: TGCGCCAGCAGCTTGGGGGTCAGGGGGCGTGAGACCCAGTACTTC. It is translated as CASSLGVRGRETQYF.

The chain carries TRBV5-1 and TRBJ2-1, with 9 bases matching TRBD2. The V gene end was trimmed by 3 bases and the J gene end by 8 bases; junction bases not matched to a gene: 12. Germline V gives CDR1 SGHRS, CDR2 YFSETQ. The CDR3 is made up of 16 amino acids. For the CDR3, the DNA is TGCGCCAGCAGCTCCGCCGCGGGGGGGACAATCTATGAGCAGTTCTTC. It codes for CASSSAAGGTIYEQFF. Full variable domain (rest looked up from reference TRBV5-1 and TRBJ2-1): KAGVTQTPRYLIKTRGQQVTLSCSPISGHRSVSWYQQTPGQGLQFLFEYFSETQRNKGNFPGRFSGRQFSNSRSEMNVSTLELGDSALYLCASSSAAGGTIYEQFFGPGTRLTVL.

The genes are TRBV5-5 and TRBJ2-3, with 12 bases that match TRBD2. The CDR3 sequence is 18 residues long. With 4 bases clipped from V and 8 bases from J, the junction kept 17 bases outside the gene matches. Germline-derived CDR1 and CDR2 are SGHKS and YYEKEE (reference sequence). This CDR3 is CASSRLLAGGPFPSTQYF. The CDR3 DNA reads as TGTGCCAGCAGCCGATTACTAGCGGGGGGCCCATTTCCCAGTACGCAGTATTTT. Full variable domain (outside the CDR3, taken from reference TRBV5-5 and TRBJ2-3): DAGVTQSPTHLIKTRGQQVTLRCSPISGHKSVSWYQQVLGQGPQFIFQYYEKEERGRGNFPDRFSARQFPNYSSELNVNALLLGDSALYLCASSRLLAGGPFPSTQYFGPGTRLTVL.

The CDR3 is CASSLKQVIPFLSGNTIYF. The CDR3 nucleotides read TGTGCCAGCTCACTGAAACAGGTTATCCCTTTCCTCTCTGGAAACACCATATATTTT. V and J are TRBV18 and TRBJ1-3, with D possibly being TRBD1 (5 bases). V lost 4 bases to trimming and J lost 0 bases, with 22 bases between them. Germline V lookup: CDR1 KGHSH, CDR2 LQKENI. There are 19 residues in the CDR3.

The gene calls are TRBV5-5 and TRBJ2-7; 8 nucleotides line up with TRBD2. This CDR3 has 17 residues. Germline lookup yields CDR1 SGHKS and CDR2 YYEKEE (reference sequence). V gave up 4 bases and J gave up 0 bases; unmatched junction bases: 12. The CDR3 is CASSAGGALTISYEQYF. The CDR3 coding sequence is TGTGCCAGCAGCGCCGGGGGGGCCCTAACTATCTCCTACGAGCAGTACTTC. The variable domain in full, with the rest retrieved from reference TRBV5-5 and TRBJ2-7, is DAGVTQSPTHLIKTRGQQVTLRCSPISGHKSVSWYQQVLGQGPQFIFQYYEKEERGRGNFPDRFSARQFPNYSSELNVNALLLGDSALYLCASSAGGALTISYEQYFGPGTRLTVT.

The V and J genes are TRBV30 and TRBJ1-5; 8 nucleotides align to TRBD1. Losses at the gene ends were 2 bases for V and 6 bases for J; bases not matched to a gene: 6. Looked up from germline, CDR1 is GTSNPN and CDR2 is SVGIG (reference sequence). This CDR3 has 14 amino acids. The CDR3 reads CAWSRTGILQPQHF. The CDR3 DNA follows: TGTGCCTGGAGTCGGACAGGGATTCTTCAGCCCCAGCATTTT.

The genes are TRBV30 and TRBJ1-6, with D perhaps matching TRBD1 (5 bases). Trimming left V 4 bases short and J 13 bases short, with 20 bases between. The germline V gene encodes CDR1 GTSNPN and CDR2 SVGIG (reference sequence). The CDR3 has 14 residues. The CDR3 spells CAWNPIRGLGPLHF. The CDR3 nucleotides read TGTGCCTGGAACCCCATAAGGGGCCTCGGGCCCCTCCACTTT.

The genes are TRBV9 and TRBJ2-2; maybe TRBD1 (6 bases). Trimming stripped 4 bases from V and 4 bases from J, with 14 bases between. From germline, CDR1 is SGDLS and CDR2 YYNGEE. This CDR3 is built from 15 residues. CDR3 residues: CASSPRRGSTGELFF. As DNA, the CDR3 is TGTGCCAGCAGCCCCCGAAGGGGGAGCACCGGGGAGCTGTTTTTT.

This clone was seen just once. CDR3 coding DNA: TGTGCCAGCAGCCAAATAACTAGCGGGGGGTCGGAGCAGTACTTC. Protein: CASSQITSGGSEQYF. The chain recombines TRBV14 with TRBJ2-7; 12 positions agree with TRBD2. There are 15 residues in the CDR3. The J segment lost 7 bases and the V segment lost 2 bases, leaving 6 bases of the junction unmatched. Germline CDR1 is SGHDN and CDR2 is FVKESK.

This rearrangement joins TRBV29-1 to TRBJ2-3; D is undetermined. The CDR3 loop spans 12 amino acids. Germline V gives CDR1 SQVTM, CDR2 ANQGSEA. The V end lost 3 bases, the J end lost 0 bases, and 4 bases lay between the germline ends. The CDR3 is CSVEQSTDTQYF. The CDR3 DNA reads TGCAGCGTTGAGCAGAGCACAGATACGCAGTATTTT.